The next 2 T cell receptor beta chains were all read from a single sample in a study of T cell responses to AZD1222 COVID-19 vaccine. The method was immunoSEQ multiplex PCR; TCRdb's version includes in-frame clones alone and lacks a portion of them. This table has fewer than 180,000 clones, 90% appearing once. Here the sequenced sample was peripheral blood, taken 28 days after the second AZD1222 dose. These receptor sequences come from an adult who received the AZD1222 COVID-19 vaccine.

The chain uses TRBV29-1 and TRBJ2-1, with TRBD1 matching 9 bases. V lost 3 bases and J lost 7; bases outside the gene matches: 4. Looked up from germline, CDR1 is SQVTM and CDR2 is ANQGSEA. This CDR3 has 13 amino acids. CDR3 nucleotides: TGCAGCGTTGAGAGGACAGGGGTAAATGAGCAGTTCTTC. Protein product: CSVERTGVNEQFF.

The chain is built from TRBV6-5 and TRBJ1-1, with D possibly TRBD1 on 6 matching bases. V was shortened by 2 bases and J by 0 bases, with 10 bases between the two germline ends. Germline V lookup: CDR1 MNHEY, CDR2 SVGAGI. The CDR3 spans 15 residues. The CDR3 DNA reads as TGTGCCAGCAGTTACATGACAGGAATGAACACTGAAGCTTTCTTT. As protein: CASSYMTGMNTEAFF.